The present T cell receptor (beta chain) was sequenced within a study of OX40 agonist ivuxolimab in advanced cancers. Study-level results: At 0.1-3.0 mg/kg, partial responders had clonal expansion among the lowest observed. Dosing at 0.1 to 3.0 mg/kg was accompanied by clonal expansion of CD4+ and CD8+ blood T cells by week 6.

Notes on this clone: Antigen: not known.

Produced via immunoSEQ multiplex PCR; TCRdb's table is partial and in-frame only. The sample holds some 80,000 clones, approximately 90% seen once. Systemic immunosuppression or autoimmune disease history was grounds to exclude patients. At cycle 4 day 1, cycle 7 day 1, and baseline, blood was sampled. CDR1 and CDR2 (germline): LNHDA, SQIVND (reference sequence). The CDR3 length is 13 residues. Trimming took off 6 bases at V and 0 bases at J, with 8 bases between the two ends. The source is an adult with an advanced solid tumor such as melanoma, head and neck, liver or kidney cancer. The chain joins TRBV19 to TRBJ2-5, with D possibly being TRBD1 or TRBD2 (5 bases each). The sequences come from CD4+ or CD8+ T cells sorted from blood, collected in a trial of the OX40 agonist ivuxolimab. DNA of the CDR3: TGTGCCAGTAGCGGGACGCACCAAGAGACCCAGTACTTC. Its translation is CASSGTHQETQYF.